These 14 T cell receptor beta chains originate from one sample sequenced in a study of T cell repertoires in cytomegalovirus infection. Their target antigens are unknown. TCRdb re-derived calls from the reads in MiXCR, one entry per CDR3 protein. The sample records 140,000 to 150,000 distinct CDR3 sequences, over 25% being singletons. Specimen: CD8+ T cells from cultured PBMCs, collected from culture after CMV antigen stimulation. These receptors all stem from a human donor in good health (CMV status not recorded). Some clones in this sample may be carry-over from other donors' samples.

This clonotype was observed a few times. The chain has TRBV20-1 and TRBJ1-5; 7 bases align to TRBD1. This CDR3 spans 14 amino acids. The J segment lost 7 bases and the V segment lost 5 bases, leaving 11 bases of the junction unmatched. The germline V gene encodes CDR1 DFQATT and CDR2 SNEGSKA (reference sequence). Written as DNA, the CDR3 is TGCAGTGCTCAGCGGGGCAGGGGGGGGCAGCCCCAGCATTTT. It yields the protein CSAQRGRGGQPQHF.

This clonotype was counted only a few times. Germline is not matched at one junction end, which may reflect a read error. The rearrangement links TRBV2 to TRBJ2-7, with D uncertain. Germline loops: CDR1 SNHLY, CDR2 FYNNEI. The CDR3 contains 11 residues. CDR3 DNA sequence: TGTGCCAGCCGTGACTCCTACGAGCAGTACTTC. Amino acids: CASRDSYEQYF.

The V gene is TRBV29-1, the J gene TRBJ1-1, with a tentative D call TRBD1 (5 bases). V was trimmed by 6 bases and J by 6 bases, leaving 14 bases between them. CDR3 size: 12 residues. Germline V gene sequence: CDR1 SQVTM, CDR2 ANQGSEA. The CDR3 spells CSVEGIGAEAFF. The DNA of the CDR3 is TGCAGCGTCGAGGGGATAGGGGCTGAAGCTTTCTTT.

V usage is TRBV29-1 and J usage is TRBJ2-1, with 10 bases aligning to TRBD2. The trim removed 5 bases at V and 9 bases at J, leaving 4 bases unmatched. Per the germline V gene, CDR1 is SQVTM and CDR2 is ANQGSEA. The CDR3 has 12 residues. The CDR3 sequence: CSVPTSGFEQFF. CDR3 DNA: TGCAGCGTTCCGACTAGCGGGTTTGAGCAGTTCTTC.

The chain carries TRBV19 and TRBJ1-5; D perhaps matches TRBD1 (5 bases). This CDR3 comprises 15 residues. CDR1 and CDR2 (germline): LNHDA, SQIVND (reference sequence). The V end was cut by 8 bases, the J end by 4 bases, with 18 bases between. CDR3 protein: CASLPGTRGNQPQHF. In DNA form, the CDR3 reads TGTGCCAGTCTCCCCGGGACCCGGGGGAATCAGCCCCAGCATTTT.

This chain joins TRBV13 and TRBJ1-1; 9 positions match TRBD1. The V gene end was trimmed by 8 bases and the J gene end by 4 bases; junction bases not matched to a gene: 5. Germline CDR1 and CDR2: PRHDT and FYEKMQ (reference sequence). CDR3 length: 13 residues. The CDR3 nucleotides read TGTGCCAGCCAACAGGGGGCACTCACTGAAGCTTTCTTT. It encodes CASQQGALTEAFF.

This clonotype has only a few counts. The chain employs TRBV5-6 and TRBJ2-6; unclear D gene. Trimming left V 0 bases short and J 0 bases short, with 10 bases between. The CDR3 consists of 17 residues. CDR1 and CDR2 from the germline V gene are SGHDT and YYEEEE. The CDR3 is CASSLETVDSGANVLTF. The CDR3 DNA follows: TGTGCCAGCAGCTTGGAGACGGTAGACTCTGGGGCCAACGTCCTGACTTTC. Using reference TRBV5-6 and TRBJ2-6 for the parts outside the CDR3, the full variable domain is DAGVTQSPTHLIKTRGQQVTLRCSPKSGHDTVSWYQQALGQGPQFIFQYYEEEERQRGNFPDRFSGHQFPNYSSELNVNALLLGDSALYLCASSLETVDSGANVLTFGAGSRLTVL.

The gene calls are TRBV24-1 and TRBJ1-2; TRBD1 might be the D (6 bases). The CDR3 loop spans 14 amino acids. Per the germline V gene, CDR1 is KGHDR and CDR2 is SFDVKD. Trimming took off 3 bases at V and 2 bases at J, with 9 bases between the two ends. The CDR3 nucleotides are TGTGCCACCAGTGATCCAGACAGGAACTATGGCTACACCTTC. This encodes CATSDPDRNYGYTF.

This clonotype was counted only a few times. The chain uses TRBV7-9 and TRBJ1-2; 7 nucleotides match TRBD1. The CDR3 contains 15 residues. The V and J ends lost 0 bases and 3 bases, in that order; junction bases with no gene match: 4. Germline values: CDR1 SEHNR, CDR2 FQNEAQ (reference sequence). In DNA, the CDR3 is TGTGCCAGCAGCTTAGCTGGGACAGATTACTATGGCTACACCTTC. This encodes CASSLAGTDYYGYTF.

The genes are TRBV4-2 and TRBJ1-2; D is perhaps TRBD1 (6 bases). The germline V and J ends were trimmed by 0 bases and 5 bases, with 13 bases remaining between them. Looked up from germline, CDR1 is LGHNA and CDR2 is YNFKEQ. This CDR3 has 15 residues. DNA for the CDR3: TGTGCCAGCAGCCAAGAGATGGGACATTTATATGGCTACACCTTC. The encoded protein is CASSQEMGHLYGYTF.

This clonotype came up many times. The chain is built from TRBV7-4 and TRBJ1-5, with 7 nucleotides matching TRBD1. The V and J ends lost 2 bases and 4 bases, in that order; junction bases with no gene match: 5. Germline-derived CDR1 and CDR2 are SGHVT and SQSDAQ. The CDR3 totals 15 residues. CDR3 sequence: CASSLRGQTNQPQHF. CDR3 sequence (DNA): TGTGCCAGCAGCTTACGGGGACAGACTAATCAGCCCCAGCATTTT.

This chain joins TRBV5-3 and TRBJ2-3, with 8 bases fitting TRBD2. TRBV5-3 is noted as an ORF with a role that remains uncertain. V shed 8 bases, J shed 2 bases, and the junction held 13 bases outside the gene matches. The CDR3 extends over 16 amino acids. CDR3 DNA sequence: TGTGCCAGCAGCGAACAAGCGGGGGCTTACACAGATACGCAGTATTTT. Translated, it gives CASSEQAGAYTDTQYF.

The chain carries TRBV28 and TRBJ2-5; 7 nucleotides line up with TRBD2. This CDR3 is built from 12 residues. Germline V gene lookup returns CDR1 MDHEN and CDR2 SYDVKM. J lost 4 bases, V lost 8 bases, and 4 bases had no gene match. CDR3 sequence (DNA): TGTGCCAGCGGACTAGATAGAGAGACCCAGTACTTC. Protein product: CASGLDRETQYF.

This sequence joins TRBV6-5 and TRBJ2-5; TRBD1 aligns across 7 bases. The CDR3 has 15 amino acids. V shed 1 base, J shed 1 base, and the junction held 3 bases outside the gene matches. Per the germline V gene, CDR1 is MNHEY and CDR2 is SVGAGI. Here the CDR3 reads CASSYLGQLQETQYF. The CDR3 coding sequence is TGTGCCAGCAGTTACTTGGGACAGCTCCAAGAGACCCAGTACTTC.